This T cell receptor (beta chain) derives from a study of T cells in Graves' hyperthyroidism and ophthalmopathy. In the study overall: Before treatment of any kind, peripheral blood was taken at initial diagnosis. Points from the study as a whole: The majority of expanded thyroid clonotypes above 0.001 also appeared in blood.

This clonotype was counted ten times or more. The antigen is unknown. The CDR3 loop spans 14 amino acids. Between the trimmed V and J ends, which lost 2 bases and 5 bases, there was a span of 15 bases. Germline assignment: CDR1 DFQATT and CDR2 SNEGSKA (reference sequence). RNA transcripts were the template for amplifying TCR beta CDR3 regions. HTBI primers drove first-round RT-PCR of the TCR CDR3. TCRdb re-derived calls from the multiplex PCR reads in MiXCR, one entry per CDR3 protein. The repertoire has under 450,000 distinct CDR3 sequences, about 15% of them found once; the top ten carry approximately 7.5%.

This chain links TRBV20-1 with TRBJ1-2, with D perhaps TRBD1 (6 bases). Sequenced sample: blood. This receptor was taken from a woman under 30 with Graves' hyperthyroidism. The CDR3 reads CSARSGAPFYGYTF. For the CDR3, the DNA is TGCAGTGCTAGATCGGGGGCCCCGTTTTATGGCTACACCTTC.